What follows are 32 T cell receptor beta chains derived from one specimen sequenced in a study of cytomegalovirus exposure and HLA in healthy donors. Amplification used 60 Vbeta primers and 13 Jbeta primers. Assay: immunoSEQ multiplex PCR; the TCRdb copy retains only in-frame clones and omits some. The sample lists more than 140,000 clones; 70% to 85% were seen once. The sequenced sample consisted of PBMCs. Receptors originate from a middle-aged woman in good health and CMV-seronegative.

This rearrangement joins TRBV7-8 to TRBJ1-1, with D possibly matching TRBD1 (5 bases). Trimming cost V 3 bases and J 5 bases, with 13 bases left between them. From germline, CDR1 is SGHVS and CDR2 FQNEAQ. The CDR3 is 14 residues long. CDR3 coding DNA: TGTGCCAGCAGCTTCGTCGGGGGGAATACTGAAGCTTTCTTT. Its translation is CASSFVGGNTEAFF.

The chain uses TRBV12-1 and TRBJ2-1; TRBD2, the table's D call, was not compared with the DNA. TRBV12-1 counts as a pseudogene. The CDR3 covers 16 residues. DNA of the CDR3: TGTGCCAGCAGCTTTGAGACTAGCGGGCCCTCCTATGAGCAGTTCTTC. Protein product: CASSFETSGPSYEQFF.

The CDR3: CASSFPGLSYEQYF. CDR3 nucleotide sequence: TGCGCCAGCAGCTTCCCGGGACTATCCTACGAGCAGTACTTC. V and J are TRBV5-1 and TRBJ2-5; 7 bases are a match to TRBD2. The J call is in doubt because the DNA end fits TRBJ2-7 better. CDR1 SGHRS and CDR2 YFSETQ come from the germline V gene. This CDR3 region has 14 residues.

This chain links TRBV10-1 with TRBJ2-1, with 11 bases fitting TRBD2. This CDR3 is built from 19 residues. Germline values: CDR1 WNHNN, CDR2 SYGVQD (reference sequence). Unmatched junction bases numbered 24, after V lost 8 bases and J lost 9 bases. CDR3 bases: TGCGCCAGCGTGGGGCACGATCCAAAGACTAGCGGGAAAGACAGTGAGCAGTTCTTC. Its translation is CASVGHDPKTSGKDSEQFF.

The chain joins TRBV27 to TRBJ2-7; D is possibly TRBD2 (6 bases). Germline V gene lookup returns CDR1 MNHEY and CDR2 SMNVEV (reference sequence). CDR3 size: 13 residues. The ends were cut back, 3 bases at V and 6 bases at J, with 12 bases in the middle. The CDR3, as DNA: TGTGCCAGCAGTTTCGCGGGACTGGGCGAGCAGTACTTC. Protein sequence: CASSFAGLGEQYF.

The chain uses TRBV19 and TRBJ2-3, with a weak D call TRBD1 (5 bases). Looked up from germline, CDR1 is LNHDA and CDR2 is SQIVND (reference sequence). V dropped 6 bases and J dropped 0 bases, with 7 bases sitting between them. The CDR3 contains 13 residues. CDR3 amino acids: CASRTVSTDTQYF. The CDR3 DNA reads TGTGCCAGTAGGACAGTTAGCACAGATACGCAGTATTTT.

V gene TRBV7-9 combines with J gene TRBJ1-2; TRBD1 matches 7 bases. The CDR3 has 15 residues. The germline V gene encodes CDR1 SEHNR and CDR2 FQNEAQ (reference sequence). After removal of 5 bases from V and 4 bases from J, the junction contained 10 bases not matched to a gene. The CDR3 sequence: CASSIQADRVYGYTF. CDR3 coding DNA: TGTGCCAGCAGCATCCAGGCAGACAGGGTCTATGGCTACACCTTC.

This clone turned up a few times. The V gene is TRBV9, the J gene TRBJ1-5; 8 nucleotides align to TRBD1. The CDR3 consists of 15 residues. V was pared by 4 bases and J by 9 bases, with 12 bases of the junction left unmatched. The germline CDR1 and CDR2 sequences are SGDLS and YYNGEE. CDR3 sequence (DNA): TGTGCCAGCAGCCGGACGGGGGACACAGGGGGGCCCCAGCATTTT. Translated, it gives CASSRTGDTGGPQHF. The variable domain in full, with the rest retrieved from reference TRBV9 and TRBJ1-5, is DSGVTQTPKHLITATGQRVTLRCSPRSGDLSVYWYQQSLDQGLQFLIQYYNGEERAKGNILERFSAQQFPDLHSELNLSSLELGDSALYFCASSRTGDTGGPQHFGDGTRLSIL.

CDR3 sequence reads: CASSQDQQGYEQYF. The CDR3 coding sequence is TGCGCCAGCAGCCAAGATCAACAGGGCTACGAGCAGTACTTC. V is TRBV4-3 and J is TRBJ2-7; D is perhaps TRBD1 (6 bases). The CDR3 spans 14 residues. V was trimmed by 0 bases and J by 3 bases, leaving 9 bases between them. Germline CDR1 and CDR2: LGHNA and YSLEER.

The V gene is TRBV27, the J gene TRBJ2-1; 8 bases line up with TRBD2. Trimming took 7 bases from V and 7 from J; bases not matched to a gene: 3. The CDR3 totals 12 residues. Germline V gives CDR1 MNHEY, CDR2 SMNVEV (reference sequence). DNA of the CDR3: TGTGCCAGCAATCGGGGGGGGAATGAGCAGTTCTTC. Its translation is CASNRGGNEQFF.

This clone was counted between two and nine times. The chain employs TRBV2 and TRBJ2-1; perhaps TRBD2 as D (6 bases). Germline CDR1 reads SNHLY; CDR2 reads FYNNEI. Trimming stripped 3 bases from V and 1 base from J, with 7 bases between. CDR3 length equals 14 residues. The CDR3 DNA follows: TGTGCCAGCAGTGAGCGGGGTTCCTACAATGAGCAGTTCTTC. Protein sequence: CASSERGSYNEQFF.

This chain connects TRBV11-2 to TRBJ2-7, with no clear D. There are 15 residues in the CDR3. Per the germline V gene, CDR1 is SGHAT and CDR2 is FQNNGV. Trimming removed 3 bases from V and 5 bases from J, with 17 bases in between. CDR3 loop: CASSFASGPFDEQYF. CDR3 coding DNA: TGTGCCAGCAGCTTTGCCTCGGGTCCCTTTGACGAGCAGTACTTC.

The chain recombines TRBV29-1 with TRBJ2-7, with D perhaps TRBD1 (6 bases). Germline CDR1 and CDR2: SQVTM and ANQGSEA. The CDR3 is 16 amino acids. Trimming removed 1 base at V and 3 bases at J, with 19 bases between. This chain's CDR3 is CSVEGAQGYNIYEQYF. DNA for the CDR3: TGCAGCGTTGAAGGAGCTCAGGGGTATAACATCTACGAGCAGTACTTC.

The V and J genes are TRBV7-9 and TRBJ1-5, with D unclear. Germline V gene lookup returns CDR1 SEHNR and CDR2 FQNEAQ (reference sequence). The CDR3 is 16 residues long. The germline V and J ends were trimmed by 1 base and 7 bases, with 17 bases remaining between them. The DNA for the CDR3 is TGTGCCAGCAGCTTAGGTTCGGGCGGGCGGCGGCAGCCCCAGCATTTT. It yields the protein CASSLGSGGRRQPQHF.

The CDR3 DNA sequence: TGTGCCAGCAGCGTAGCTCGGGGAGGCGGCGAGCAGTACTTC. Translation gives CASSVARGGGEQYF. This chain uses TRBV9 with TRBJ2-5; D perhaps matches TRBD2 (6 bases). The end of the DNA aligns better with TRBJ2-7, so the J call may be wrong. Germline V CDR1 and CDR2: SGDLS, YYNGEE. The CDR3 length is 14 residues.

The genes are TRBV28 and TRBJ1-2; TRBD1 matches 9 bases. Losses at the gene ends were 5 bases for V and 3 bases for J; bases not matched to a gene: 7. CDR3 length equals 15 residues. Per germline, CDR1 MDHEN and CDR2 SYDVKM. The CDR3 is CASSGTGGQDYGYTF. DNA for the CDR3: TGTGCCAGCAGTGGAACAGGGGGCCAGGACTATGGCTACACCTTC.

This clone has only a few counts. V is TRBV5-4 and J is TRBJ1-6, with D uncertain. In germline, CDR1 is SGHNT, CDR2 YYREEE (reference sequence). CDR3 length: 14 amino acids. V dropped 0 bases and J dropped 3 bases, with 4 bases sitting between them. CDR3 amino acids: CASSLDSYNSPLHF. The CDR3 DNA is TGTGCCAGCAGCTTGGACAGCTATAATTCACCCCTCCACTTT.

The chain uses TRBV5-5 and TRBJ2-1; 7 bases are a match to TRBD1. The CDR3 sequence is 12 residues long. J gave up 9 bases and V 2 bases, and 2 bases lay outside the gene matches. Germline CDR1 SGHKS, CDR2 YYEKEE (reference sequence). CDR3 protein: CASSFSGGEQFF. The CDR3 DNA is TGTGCCAGCAGCTTCTCAGGGGGTGAGCAGTTCTTC.

This sequence joins TRBV27 and TRBJ2-3; TRBD1 might be the D (6 bases). Germline V gene data show CDR1 as MNHEY and CDR2 as SMNVEV (reference sequence). Trimming removed 2 bases from V and 1 base from J, with 13 bases in between. CDR3 length: 16 residues. The CDR3, as DNA: TGTGCCAGCAGTTTAAGGACAGTTTGGGGCACAGATACGCAGTATTTT. Encoded protein: CASSLRTVWGTDTQYF.

The rearrangement links TRBV5-4 to TRBJ2-1; the match to TRBD2 covers 11 bases. Germline V CDR1 and CDR2: SGHNT, YYREEE (reference sequence). With 7 bases clipped from V and 5 bases from J, the junction kept 8 bases outside the gene matches. The CDR3 has 15 amino acids. The CDR3 DNA sequence: TGTGCCAGCCGTCGACTAGCGGGACATCACAATGAGCAGTTCTTC. Translated, it gives CASRRLAGHHNEQFF.

The V and J genes are TRBV27 and TRBJ1-3; no definite D call. The CDR3 extends over 14 amino acids. The germline gives CDR1 MNHEY, CDR2 SMNVEV (reference sequence). V lost 4 bases and J lost 0, with 7 bases in between. This CDR3 reads CASSSQYSGNTIYF. The CDR3 coding sequence is TGTGCCAGCAGTTCACAGTACTCTGGAAACACCATATATTTT.

The sample holds one count of this clone. The chain carries TRBV13 and TRBJ1-4, with D perhaps matching TRBD1 (5 bases). The CDR3 runs to 14 residues. Germline loops: CDR1 PRHDT, CDR2 FYEKMQ (reference sequence). Trimming stripped 2 bases from V and 3 bases from J, with 7 bases between. CDR3 protein: CASSLRGSNEKLFF. Written as DNA, the CDR3 is TGTGCCAGCAGCTTAAGGGGTTCTAATGAAAAACTGTTTTTT.

The chain uses TRBV14 and TRBJ2-3, with D hard to call. The CDR3 totals 13 residues. From germline, CDR1 is SGHDN and CDR2 FVKESK. Trimming removed 0 bases at V and 6 bases at J, with 7 bases between. The CDR3, as DNA: TGTGCCAGCAGCCAAGAGCTCGGGGATACGCAGTATTTT. Encoded protein: CASSQELGDTQYF.

The chain carries TRBV21-1 and TRBJ2-7; TRBD2, as called in the table, went unchecked against the DNA. TRBV21-1 is reported as a pseudogene. The CDR3 contains 17 residues. The CDR3 region is CASSYPTSETLMFGQYF. The CDR3 nucleotides read TGTGCCAGCAGCTACCCTACTAGCGAGACTTTAATGTTCGGGCAGTACTTC.

The genes are TRBV28 and TRBJ1-3, with TRBD1 matching over 9 bases. Trimming cost V 6 bases and J 6 bases; bases outside gene matches: 9. The CDR3 loop spans 15 amino acids. Germline V gives CDR1 MDHEN, CDR2 SYDVKM. CDR3 in amino acids: CASRISGTGKNTIYF. Written as DNA, the CDR3 is TGTGCCAGCAGAATATCCGGGACAGGGAAAAACACCATATATTTT.

This rearrangement joins TRBV5-1 to TRBJ2-4; D gene uncertain. CDR1 is SGHRS and CDR2 is YFSETQ in the germline V gene. The CDR3 is made up of 9 amino acids. V was pared by 7 bases and J by 9 bases, with 5 bases between. The CDR3 nucleotides read TGCGCCAGCTCGAGCATTCAGTACTTC. Translated, it gives CASSSIQYF.

This clone has a handful of counts. The CDR3 reads CASSYQGENTEAFF. DNA for the CDR3: TGTGCCAGCAGTTACCAGGGGGAGAACACTGAAGCTTTCTTT. The chain uses TRBV6-6 and TRBJ1-1, with 7 bases fitting TRBD1. Unmatched junction bases numbered 1, after V lost 2 bases and J lost 1 base. Germline loops: CDR1 MNHNY, CDR2 SVGAGI (reference sequence). CDR3 length: 14 amino acids.

The V and J genes are TRBV19 and TRBJ1-5; D unresolved. Germline CDR1 LNHDA, CDR2 SQIVND (reference sequence). This CDR3 is built from 13 residues. Trimming shortened V by 5 bases and J by 2 bases, and 7 bases separated the two germline ends. In nucleotides, the CDR3 is TGTGCCAGTAGTTTCGGGGGCAATCAGCCCCAGCATTTT. Residues: CASSFGGNQPQHF.

The J gene is TRBJ2-1, the V gene TRBV5-1; D call uncertain. The CDR3 has 14 residues. CDR1 is SGHRS and CDR2 is YFSETQ in the germline V gene. V was cut by 4 bases and J by 2 bases, with 10 bases left in between. The CDR3 protein is CASSRGETYNEQFF. The DNA of the CDR3 is TGCGCCAGCAGCCGCGGAGAGACCTACAATGAGCAGTTCTTC.

The chain is built from TRBV18 and TRBJ1-2; possibly TRBD1 for D (6 bases). Per the germline V gene, CDR1 is KGHSH and CDR2 is LQKENI. V lost 2 bases to trimming and J lost 3 bases, with 13 bases between them. The CDR3 covers 15 residues. CDR3 DNA: TGTGCCAGCTCACCAGCCCAGGGGCGGTACTATGGCTACACCTTC. This encodes CASSPAQGRYYGYTF.

The rearrangement uses TRBV7-6 and TRBJ2-5; TRBD1 aligns across 8 bases. After removal of 7 bases from V and 5 bases from J, the junction contained 12 bases not matched to a gene. The CDR3 consists of 15 residues. The germline CDR1 and CDR2 sequences are SGHVS and FNYEAQ. CDR3 in amino acids: CASTRAGTGGETQYF. The CDR3 nucleotides read TGTGCCAGCACCCGAGCCGGGACAGGTGGGGAGACCCAGTACTTC.

The chain carries TRBV30 and TRBJ1-5, with D possibly matching TRBD1 (5 bases). V dropped 0 bases and J dropped 7 bases, with 10 bases sitting between them. Germline CDR1 is GTSNPN and CDR2 is SVGIG (reference sequence). The length of the CDR3 is 13 residues. The CDR3 sequence: CAWSVLSGQPQHF. In DNA form, the CDR3 reads TGTGCCTGGAGTGTACTCTCAGGGCAGCCCCAGCATTTT.